The subject of this entry is one TCR beta chain. The antigen remains unidentified. This sample is drawn from a study of blood T cells in healthy people across ages. Study results and limitations: Older age went with lower TCR beta diversity per million T cells, in a roughly linear way.

This CDR3 contains 17 residues. V lost 1 base and J lost 1; bases outside the gene matches: 5. Germline CDR1 is LGHNA and CDR2 is YNFKEQ. Alongside a J-beta primer mix, a sample-barcoded 5' primer served in a second PCR lasting about 7 to 11 cycles. The yield of each sample was at least 3 million CDR3-containing paired-end reads. TCRdb fed the 5' RACE reads into MiXCR, producing one record per CDR3 protein. The sample holds about 830,000 distinct CDR3 sequences, approximately 65% seen once. About 10 milliliters of peripheral blood were drawn from each donor into EDTA-treated tubes. This TCR came from a young man in good health. The source material was blood. The chain has TRBV4-2 and TRBJ1-5; 9 bases align to TRBD1. This chain's CDR3 is CASSQGAGTGSNQPQHF. The CDR3 nucleotides read TGTGCCAGCAGCCAAGGGGCGGGGACAGGGAGCAATCAGCCCCAGCATTTT.